This is a list of T cell receptor beta chains from one sample in a study of cytomegalovirus exposure and HLA in healthy donors. Sequenced by immunoSEQ multiplex PCR; TCRdb stores in-frame clones only, minus some. Of roughly 120,000 clones in the sample, more than 65% are singletons; the top ten hold about 13%. The sequencing sample was made of PBMCs. Every receptor here comes from a woman aged 35 to 49 in good health and CMV-seropositive. Both conserved end residues are part of each CDR3. Each record gives: CDR3 protein, CDR3 DNA, clone size, D gene, J gene, V gene. D genes are given only for firm matches. Expanded clones are given a class, and other clones once, few, many or no size at all.

CDR3aa: CASTTGGRSYEQYF
CDR3nt: TGTGCCAGCACCACAGGGGGCCGCTCCTACGAGCAGTACTTC
abundance: .
d_gene: TRBD1
j_gene: TRBJ2-7
v_gene: TRBV6-5

CDR3aa: CASSPFNLDQPQHF
CDR3nt: TGCGCCAGCAGTCCGTTTAATCTCGATCAGCCCCAGCATTTT
abundance: .
d_gene: .
j_gene: TRBJ1-5
v_gene: TRBV6-1

CDR3aa: CASSKGQGGAKNIQYF
CDR3nt: TGTGCCAGTAGTAAGGGACAGGGGGGGGCCAAAAACATTCAGTACTTC
abundance: .
d_gene: TRBD1
j_gene: TRBJ2-4
v_gene: TRBV19

CDR3aa: CASSPSPGTTNEKLFF
CDR3nt: TGTGCCAGCAGCCCTAGCCCAGGAACAACTAATGAAAAACTGTTTTTT
abundance: .
d_gene: .
j_gene: TRBJ1-4
v_gene: TRBV7-8

CDR3aa: CASTSDRGTYEQYF
CDR3nt: TGTGCCAGCACCTCGGACAGGGGGACCTACGAGCAGTACTTC
abundance: .
d_gene: TRBD1
j_gene: TRBJ2-7
v_gene: TRBV6-5

CDR3aa: CASRLGLAGGEQYF
CDR3nt: TGTGCCAGCAGGCTGGGACTAGCGGGAGGCGAGCAGTACTTC
abundance: .
d_gene: TRBD2
j_gene: TRBJ2-7
v_gene: TRBV2

CDR3aa: CASSPDSPSNQPQHF
CDR3nt: TGTGCCAGCAGCCCCGACAGTCCTAGCAATCAGCCCCAGCATTTT
abundance: few
d_gene: .
j_gene: TRBJ1-5
v_gene: TRBV28

CDR3aa: CASSRAGVYNEQFF
CDR3nt: TGTGCCAGTAGCAGAGCGGGCGTATACAATGAGCAGTTCTTC
abundance: .
d_gene: .
j_gene: TRBJ2-1
v_gene: TRBV19

CDR3aa: CSVGARDTLQGDYGYTF
CDR3nt: TGCAGCGTTGGGGCGCGGGATACCCTGCAGGGAGACTATGGCTACACCTTC
abundance: once
d_gene: .
j_gene: TRBJ1-2
v_gene: TRBV29-1

CDR3aa: CASSPGLAGVRRVDTQYF
CDR3nt: TGTGCCAGCAGCCCGGGACTAGCGGGAGTTCGCAGGGTAGATACGCAGTATTTT
abundance: .
d_gene: TRBD2
j_gene: TRBJ2-3
v_gene: TRBV7-6

CDR3aa: CATRSRGSAGELFF
CDR3nt: TGTGCCACCCGAAGTAGGGGATCGGCCGGGGAGCTGTTTTTT
abundance: .
d_gene: .
j_gene: TRBJ2-2
v_gene: TRBV19

CDR3aa: CATADRTYGYTF
CDR3nt: TGTGCCACTGCGGACAGGACCTATGGCTACACCTTC
abundance: few
d_gene: TRBD1
j_gene: TRBJ1-2
v_gene: TRBV28

CDR3aa: CASSPRAGVAGANVLTF
CDR3nt: TGTGCCAGCAGCCCGAGGGCAGGGGTGGCTGGGGCCAACGTCCTGACTTTC
abundance: .
d_gene: .
j_gene: TRBJ2-6
v_gene: TRBV11-2

CDR3aa: CASRAGGVAKNIQYF
CDR3nt: TGTGCCAGCAGGGCAGGGGGAGTAGCCAAAAACATTCAGTACTTC
abundance: .
d_gene: TRBD1
j_gene: TRBJ2-4
v_gene: TRBV27

CDR3aa: CASSSDFYGYTF
CDR3nt: TGTGCCAGCAGCTCCGACTTTTATGGCTACACCTTC
abundance: few
d_gene: .
j_gene: TRBJ1-2
v_gene: TRBV11-1

CDR3aa: CASSWASGGSGANVLTF
CDR3nt: TGTGCCAGCAGTTGGGCCTCAGGGGGGTCTGGGGCCAACGTCCTGACTTTC
abundance: few
d_gene: .
j_gene: TRBJ2-6
v_gene: TRBV2

CDR3aa: CATWGTSVNEQFF
CDR3nt: TGCGCCACCTGGGGGACTAGCGTCAATGAGCAGTTCTTC
abundance: few
d_gene: TRBD2
j_gene: TRBJ2-1
v_gene: TRBV10-1

CDR3aa: CAIREKGLNTEAFF
CDR3nt: TGTGCCATCAGAGAAAAGGGGTTGAACACTGAAGCTTTCTTT
abundance: many
d_gene: .
j_gene: TRBJ1-1
v_gene: TRBV10-3

CDR3aa: CASSPGLGLEQYF
CDR3nt: TGTGCCAGCAGCCCGGGACTAGGCCTCGAGCAGTACTTC
abundance: .
d_gene: TRBD2
j_gene: TRBJ2-7
v_gene: TRBV7-6

CDR3aa: CASSPRQGPEAFF
CDR3nt: TGTGCCAGCAGCCCGAGACAGGGGCCTGAAGCTTTCTTT
abundance: .
d_gene: TRBD1
j_gene: TRBJ1-1
v_gene: TRBV7-9

CDR3aa: CASSFGRGTEAFF
CDR3nt: TGTGCCAGCAGCTTCGGTAGGGGCACTGAAGCTTTCTTT
abundance: .
d_gene: .
j_gene: TRBJ1-1
v_gene: TRBV7-9

CDR3aa: CASSSWTGATNEKLFF
CDR3nt: TGCGCCAGCAGCTCTTGGACGGGAGCAACTAATGAAAAACTGTTTTTT
abundance: .
d_gene: .
j_gene: TRBJ1-4
v_gene: TRBV5-1

CDR3aa: CASSPRTSGGSYNEQFF
CDR3nt: TGTGCCAGTAGTCCCCGGACTAGCGGGGGCTCCTACAATGAGCAGTTCTTC
abundance: few
d_gene: TRBD2
j_gene: TRBJ2-1
v_gene: TRBV19

CDR3aa: CASSLVVAGNQPQHF
CDR3nt: TGTGCCAGCAGCTTGGTGGTGGCAGGAAATCAGCCCCAGCATTTT
abundance: .
d_gene: .
j_gene: TRBJ1-5
v_gene: TRBV5-5

CDR3aa: CASSPEAFF
CDR3nt: TGTGCCAGCAGCCCAGAAGCTTTCTTT
abundance: .
d_gene: .
j_gene: TRBJ1-1
v_gene: TRBV14

CDR3aa: CASTPRTGLTDTQYF
CDR3nt: TGTGCCAGCACCCCTAGGACAGGGTTAACAGATACGCAGTATTTT
abundance: .
d_gene: TRBD1
j_gene: TRBJ2-3
v_gene: TRBV2

CDR3aa: CASSSGGSQPQHF
CDR3nt: TGTGCCAGCAGCTCAGGTGGGAGTCAGCCCCAGCATTTT
abundance: .
d_gene: .
j_gene: TRBJ1-5
v_gene: TRBV7-9

CDR3aa: CASSLRFYNQPQHF
CDR3nt: TGTGCCAGCAGCTTGCGGTTTTATAATCAGCCCCAGCATTTT
abundance: .
d_gene: .
j_gene: TRBJ1-5
v_gene: TRBV5-8

CDR3aa: CASSKTGTRSQGEQFF
CDR3nt: TGTGCCAGTAGCAAAACCGGGACTAGGTCCCAGGGTGAGCAGTTCTTC
abundance: .
d_gene: TRBD2
j_gene: TRBJ2-1
v_gene: TRBV19

CDR3aa: CASSLGQSTTNEKLFF
CDR3nt: TGTGCCAGCTCACTGGGACAGTCAACAACTAATGAAAAACTGTTTTTT
abundance: .
d_gene: TRBD1
j_gene: TRBJ1-4
v_gene: TRBV18

CDR3aa: CASSQDPSTSGRGDTQYF
CDR3nt: TGTGCCAGCAGCCAAGATCCTTCGACTAGCGGGAGGGGAGATACGCAGTATTTT
abundance: .
d_gene: TRBD2
j_gene: TRBJ2-3
v_gene: TRBV4-2

CDR3aa: CASSLVGARSYNEQFF
CDR3nt: TGCGCCAGCAGCTTGGTAGGGGCGCGCTCCTACAATGAGCAGTTCTTC
abundance: once
d_gene: .
j_gene: TRBJ2-1
v_gene: TRBV5-1

CDR3aa: CASSLAGVREQYF
CDR3nt: TGTGCCAGCAGCTTAGCGGGAGTGAGGGAGCAGTACTTC
abundance: few
d_gene: .
j_gene: TRBJ2-7
v_gene: TRBV11-2

CDR3aa: CASSLRLNTGELFF
CDR3nt: TGTGCCAGCAGTTTGAGGCTTAACACCGGGGAGCTGTTTTTT
abundance: .
d_gene: .
j_gene: TRBJ2-2
v_gene: TRBV27

CDR3aa: CASSPGTGIMDTEAFF
CDR3nt: TGCGCCAGCAGCCCCGGGACAGGGATCATGGACACTGAAGCTTTCTTT
abundance: .
d_gene: TRBD1
j_gene: TRBJ1-1
v_gene: TRBV5-1

CDR3aa: CASTLSGTSGNTQYF
CDR3nt: TGTGCCAGCACCCTATCCGGGACTAGCGGTAATACGCAGTATTTT
abundance: .
d_gene: TRBD2
j_gene: TRBJ2-3
v_gene: TRBV5-4

CDR3aa: CASRRQNGNEQFF
CDR3nt: TGTGCCAGCAGGAGACAGAATGGGAATGAGCAGTTCTTC
abundance: few
d_gene: .
j_gene: TRBJ2-1
v_gene: TRBV25-1

CDR3aa: CASSLKSEQYF
CDR3nt: TGTGCCAGCAGCCTTAAGAGCGAGCAGTACTTC
abundance: medium-sized
d_gene: .
j_gene: TRBJ2-7
v_gene: TRBV21-1

CDR3aa: CASSSGTGGTEAFF
CDR3nt: TGTGCCAGCAGTTCCGGGACAGGGGGCACTGAAGCTTTCTTT
abundance: .
d_gene: TRBD1
j_gene: TRBJ1-1
v_gene: TRBV28

CDR3aa: CASSSGTGPTDTQYF
CDR3nt: TGTGCCAGCAGTTCCGGGACAGGACCTACAGATACGCAGTATTTT
abundance: .
d_gene: TRBD1
j_gene: TRBJ2-3
v_gene: TRBV28

CDR3aa: CASSPGRGNEKLFF
CDR3nt: TGTGCCAGCAGTCCCGGTCGGGGAAATGAAAAACTGTTTTTT
abundance: few
d_gene: .
j_gene: TRBJ1-4
v_gene: TRBV7-9

CDR3aa: CASSGEVNTEAFF
CDR3nt: TGTGCCAGCAGCGGGGAGGTGAACACTGAAGCTTTCTTT
abundance: .
d_gene: .
j_gene: TRBJ1-1
v_gene: TRBV7-9

CDR3aa: CASSRTGNNGYTF
CDR3nt: TGTGCCAGCAGCAGGACGGGGAATAATGGCTACACCTTC
abundance: .
d_gene: .
j_gene: TRBJ1-2
v_gene: TRBV28

CDR3aa: CSSSLIVGQPLKGYTF
CDR3nt: TGTTCCAGCAGCTTAATAGTTGGACAGCCGTTAAAGGGCTACACCTTC
abundance: .
d_gene: .
j_gene: TRBJ1-2
v_gene: TRBV7-9

CDR3aa: CASSLTPSSGNTIYF
CDR3nt: TGCGCCAGCAGCTTGACACCCAGCTCTGGAAACACCATATATTTT
abundance: .
d_gene: .
j_gene: TRBJ1-3
v_gene: TRBV5-1

CDR3aa: CASSRSTTGRYEQYF
CDR3nt: TGTGCCAGTAGTAGATCCACGACAGGGAGGTACGAGCAGTACTTC
abundance: .
d_gene: .
j_gene: TRBJ2-7
v_gene: TRBV19

CDR3aa: CAWTKTSTGRADTQYF
CDR3nt: TGTGCCTGGACCAAAACTAGCACTGGGAGGGCAGATACGCAGTATTTT
abundance: .
d_gene: TRBD2
j_gene: TRBJ2-3
v_gene: TRBV30

CDR3aa: CASSTQETQYF
CDR3nt: TGTGCCAGCAGCACACAAGAGACCCAGTACTTC
abundance: .
d_gene: .
j_gene: TRBJ2-5
v_gene: TRBV11-2

CDR3aa: CASSFGAEAFF
CDR3nt: TGTGCCAGTAGTTTCGGAGCTGAAGCTTTCTTT
abundance: .
d_gene: .
j_gene: TRBJ1-1
v_gene: TRBV19

CDR3aa: CASSLTGYEQYF
CDR3nt: TGTGCCAGCAGCTTGACAGGGTACGAGCAGTACTTC
abundance: .
d_gene: TRBD1
j_gene: TRBJ2-7
v_gene: TRBV7-8

CDR3aa: CASSETAYEQYF
CDR3nt: TGTGCCAGCAGTGAAACGGCCTACGAGCAGTACTTC
abundance: .
d_gene: .
j_gene: TRBJ2-7
v_gene: TRBV2

CDR3aa: CASSPLLRRHDLYEQYF
CDR3nt: TGTGCCAGCAGTCCCCTACTAAGGCGGCACGACCTTTACGAGCAGTACTTC
abundance: once
d_gene: .
j_gene: TRBJ2-7
v_gene: TRBV27

CDR3aa: CAYYPSGNYNEQFF
CDR3nt: TGTGCCTATTACCCTAGCGGGAACTACAATGAGCAGTTCTTC
abundance: .
d_gene: TRBD2
j_gene: TRBJ2-1
v_gene: TRBV27

CDR3aa: CASSIATSGRRNEQFF
CDR3nt: TGTGCCAGTAGTATAGCCACTAGCGGGAGAAGGAATGAGCAGTTCTTC
abundance: few
d_gene: TRBD2
j_gene: TRBJ2-1
v_gene: TRBV19

CDR3aa: CAISDTMNTEAFF
CDR3nt: TGTGCCATCTCGGACACAATGAACACTGAAGCTTTCTTT
abundance: few
d_gene: .
j_gene: TRBJ1-1
v_gene: TRBV6-5

CDR3aa: CASAGVAGGRDTQYF
CDR3nt: TGTGCCAGCGCTGGGGTAGCGGGAGGTAGGGATACGCAGTATTTT
abundance: .
d_gene: TRBD2
j_gene: TRBJ2-3
v_gene: TRBV27

CDR3aa: CASSEAGDSYNEQFF
CDR3nt: TGTGCCAGCAGTGAAGCGGGAGATTCCTACAATGAGCAGTTCTTC
abundance: .
d_gene: TRBD2
j_gene: TRBJ2-1
v_gene: TRBV6-4